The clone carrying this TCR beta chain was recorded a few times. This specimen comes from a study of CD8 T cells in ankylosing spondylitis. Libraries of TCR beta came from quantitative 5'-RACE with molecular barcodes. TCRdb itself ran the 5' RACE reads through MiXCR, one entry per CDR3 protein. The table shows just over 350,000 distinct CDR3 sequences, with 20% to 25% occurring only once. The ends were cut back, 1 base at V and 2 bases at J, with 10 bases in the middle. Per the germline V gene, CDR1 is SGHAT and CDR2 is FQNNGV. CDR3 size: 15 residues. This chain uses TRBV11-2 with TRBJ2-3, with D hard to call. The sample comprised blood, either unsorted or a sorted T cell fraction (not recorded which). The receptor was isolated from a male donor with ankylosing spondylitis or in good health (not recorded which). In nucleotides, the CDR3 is TGTGCCAGCAGCTTAGCCGGGCGCTACACAGATACGCAGTATTTT. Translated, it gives CASSLAGRYTDTQYF.